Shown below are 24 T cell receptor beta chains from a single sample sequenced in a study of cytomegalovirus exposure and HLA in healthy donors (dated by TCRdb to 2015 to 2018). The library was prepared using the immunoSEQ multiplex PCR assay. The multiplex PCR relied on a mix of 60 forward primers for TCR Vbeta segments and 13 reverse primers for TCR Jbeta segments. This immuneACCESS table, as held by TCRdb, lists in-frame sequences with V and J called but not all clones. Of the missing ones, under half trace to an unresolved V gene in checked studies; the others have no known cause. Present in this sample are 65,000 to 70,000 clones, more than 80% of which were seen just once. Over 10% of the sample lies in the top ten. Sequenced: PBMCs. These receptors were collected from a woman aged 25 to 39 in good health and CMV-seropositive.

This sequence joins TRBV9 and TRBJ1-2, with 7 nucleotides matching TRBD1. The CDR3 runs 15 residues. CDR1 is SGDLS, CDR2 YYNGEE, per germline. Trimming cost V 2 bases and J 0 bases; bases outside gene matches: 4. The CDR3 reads CASSVRQGANYGYTF. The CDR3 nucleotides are TGTGCCAGCAGCGTCAGACAGGGAGCTAACTATGGCTACACCTTC.

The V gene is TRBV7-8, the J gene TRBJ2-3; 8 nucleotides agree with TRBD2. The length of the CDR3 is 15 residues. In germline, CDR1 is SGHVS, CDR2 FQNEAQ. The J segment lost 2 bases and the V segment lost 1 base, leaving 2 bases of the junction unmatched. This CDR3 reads CASSLGGRNTDTQYF. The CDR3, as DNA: TGTGCCAGCAGCTTAGGCGGGAGGAACACAGATACGCAGTATTTT. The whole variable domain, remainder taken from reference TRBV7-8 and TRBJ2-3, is GAGVSQSPRYKVAKRGQDVALRCDPISGHVSLFWYQQALGQGPEFLTYFQNEAQLDKSGLPSDRFFAERPEGSVSTLKIQRTQQEDSAVYLCASSLGGRNTDTQYFGPGTRLTVL.

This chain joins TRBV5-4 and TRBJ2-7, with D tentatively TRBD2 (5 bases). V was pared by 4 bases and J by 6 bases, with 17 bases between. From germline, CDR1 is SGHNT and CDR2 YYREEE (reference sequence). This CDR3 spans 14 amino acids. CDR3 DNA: TGTGCCAGCAGCACGACTCAGAGCCGGGGCGAGCAGTACTTC. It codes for CASSTTQSRGEQYF.

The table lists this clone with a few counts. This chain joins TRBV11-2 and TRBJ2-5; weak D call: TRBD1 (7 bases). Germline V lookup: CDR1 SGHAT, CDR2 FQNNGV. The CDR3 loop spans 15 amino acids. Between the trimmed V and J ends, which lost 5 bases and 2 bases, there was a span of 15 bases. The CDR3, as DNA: TGTGCCAGCAGCCCAGGGGGGAGCGGACAAGAGACCCAGTACTTC. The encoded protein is CASSPGGSGQETQYF.

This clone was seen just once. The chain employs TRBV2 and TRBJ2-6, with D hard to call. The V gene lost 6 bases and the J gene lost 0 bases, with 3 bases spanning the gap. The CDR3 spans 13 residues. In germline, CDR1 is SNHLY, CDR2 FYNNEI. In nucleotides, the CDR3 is TGTGCCAGCAGGTACTCTGGGGCCAACGTCCTGACTTTC. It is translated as CASRYSGANVLTF.

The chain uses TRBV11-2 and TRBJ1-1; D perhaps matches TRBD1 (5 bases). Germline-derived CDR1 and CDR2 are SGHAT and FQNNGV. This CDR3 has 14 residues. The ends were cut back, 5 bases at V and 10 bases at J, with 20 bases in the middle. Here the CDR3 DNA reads TGTGCCAGCAGCGGAAGCCAGGGTTTATCAGCAGCTTTCTTT. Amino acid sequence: CASSGSQGLSAAFF.

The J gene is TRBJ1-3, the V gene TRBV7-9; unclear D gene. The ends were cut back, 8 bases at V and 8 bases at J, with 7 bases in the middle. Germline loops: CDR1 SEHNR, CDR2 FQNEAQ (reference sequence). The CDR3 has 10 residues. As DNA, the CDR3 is TGTGCCAGCGCCGGGGACACCATATATTTT. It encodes CASAGDTIYF.

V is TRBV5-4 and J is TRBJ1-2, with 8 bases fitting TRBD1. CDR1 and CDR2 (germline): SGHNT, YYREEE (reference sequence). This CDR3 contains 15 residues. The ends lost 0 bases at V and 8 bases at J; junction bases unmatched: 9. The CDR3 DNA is TGTGCCAGCAGCTTGGGTCCGTCAGGGGGCTCCGGCTACACCTTC. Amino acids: CASSLGPSGGSGYTF.

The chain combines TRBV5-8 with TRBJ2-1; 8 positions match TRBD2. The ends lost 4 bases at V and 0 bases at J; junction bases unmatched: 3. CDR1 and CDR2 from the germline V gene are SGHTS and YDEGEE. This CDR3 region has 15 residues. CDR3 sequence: CASSAGTSSYNEQFF. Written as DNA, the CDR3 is TGTGCCAGCAGCGCCGGGACTAGCTCCTACAATGAGCAGTTCTTC.

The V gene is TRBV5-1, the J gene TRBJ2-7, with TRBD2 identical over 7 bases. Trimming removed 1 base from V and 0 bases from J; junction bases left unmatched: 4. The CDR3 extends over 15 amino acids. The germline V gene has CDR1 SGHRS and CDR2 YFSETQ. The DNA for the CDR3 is TGCGCCAGCAGCTTGTCCTCGGGAGGCTCCTACGAGCAGTACTTC. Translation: CASSLSSGGSYEQYF.

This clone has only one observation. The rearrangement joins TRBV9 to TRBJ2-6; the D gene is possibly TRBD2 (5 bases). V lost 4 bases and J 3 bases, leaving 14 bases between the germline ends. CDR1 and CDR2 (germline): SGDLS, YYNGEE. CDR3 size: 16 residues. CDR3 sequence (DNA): TGTGCCAGCAGCTCAAGGTTGGGAGTTGGGGCCAACGTCCTGACTTTC. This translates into CASSSRLGVGANVLTF.

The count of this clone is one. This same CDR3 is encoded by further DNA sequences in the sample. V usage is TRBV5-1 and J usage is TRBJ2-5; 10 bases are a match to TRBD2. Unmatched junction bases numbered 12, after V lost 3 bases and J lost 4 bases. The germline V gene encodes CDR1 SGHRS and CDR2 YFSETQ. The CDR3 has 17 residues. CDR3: CASSSAPSGRGGETQYF. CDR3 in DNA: TGCGCCAGCAGCTCAGCCCCTAGCGGGAGAGGGGGAGAGACCCAGTACTTC.

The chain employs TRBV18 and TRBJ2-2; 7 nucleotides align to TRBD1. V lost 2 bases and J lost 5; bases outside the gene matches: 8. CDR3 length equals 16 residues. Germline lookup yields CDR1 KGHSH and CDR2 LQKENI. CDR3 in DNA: TGTGCCAGCTCACCAAAGTCGACAGGGAGAACCGGGGAGCTGTTTTTT. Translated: CASSPKSTGRTGELFF.

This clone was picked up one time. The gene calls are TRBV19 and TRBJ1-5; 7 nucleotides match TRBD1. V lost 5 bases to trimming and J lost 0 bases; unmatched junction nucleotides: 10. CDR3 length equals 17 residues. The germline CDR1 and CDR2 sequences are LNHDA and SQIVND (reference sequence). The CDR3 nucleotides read TGTGCCAGTAGTCGGATACAGGGACAGAATAGCAATCAGCCCCAGCATTTT. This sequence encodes CASSRIQGQNSNQPQHF.

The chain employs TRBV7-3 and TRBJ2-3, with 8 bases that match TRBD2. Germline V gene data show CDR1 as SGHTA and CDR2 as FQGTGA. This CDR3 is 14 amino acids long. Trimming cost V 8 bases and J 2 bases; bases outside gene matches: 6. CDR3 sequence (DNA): TGTGCCAGCGCGTTAGCGGGACCCACAGATACGCAGTATTTT. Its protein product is CASALAGPTDTQYF.

CDR3 protein: CASSPHNRGGGTGELFF. The CDR3, as DNA: TGTGCCAGCAGCCCGCACAACAGGGGGGGAGGGACCGGGGAGCTGTTTTTT. This sequence joins TRBV7-6 and TRBJ2-2; D perhaps matches TRBD1 (8 bases). The CDR3 sequence is 17 residues long. V lost 5 bases and J 5 bases, leaving 21 bases between the germline ends. The germline CDR1 and CDR2 sequences are SGHVS and FNYEAQ.

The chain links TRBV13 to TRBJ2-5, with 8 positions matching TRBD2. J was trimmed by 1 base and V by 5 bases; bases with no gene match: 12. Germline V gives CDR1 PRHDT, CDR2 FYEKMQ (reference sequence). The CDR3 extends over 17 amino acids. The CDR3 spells CASSARGILAAQETQYF. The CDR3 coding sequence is TGTGCCAGCAGCGCCCGAGGTATACTAGCGGCCCAAGAGACCCAGTACTTC.

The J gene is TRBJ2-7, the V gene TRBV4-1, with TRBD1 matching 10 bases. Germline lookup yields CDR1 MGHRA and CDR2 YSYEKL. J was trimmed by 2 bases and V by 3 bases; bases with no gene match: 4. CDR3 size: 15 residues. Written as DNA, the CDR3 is TGCGCCAGCAGCCAGCTCGGACAGGGGGCCTACGAGCAGTACTTC. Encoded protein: CASSQLGQGAYEQYF.

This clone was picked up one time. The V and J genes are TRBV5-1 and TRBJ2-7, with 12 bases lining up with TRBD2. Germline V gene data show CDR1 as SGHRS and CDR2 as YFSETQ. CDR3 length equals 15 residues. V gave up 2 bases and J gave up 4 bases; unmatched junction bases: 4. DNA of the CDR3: TGCGCCAGCAGCTTCTCGCTAGCGGGAGGGTACGAGCAGTACTTC. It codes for CASSFSLAGGYEQYF.

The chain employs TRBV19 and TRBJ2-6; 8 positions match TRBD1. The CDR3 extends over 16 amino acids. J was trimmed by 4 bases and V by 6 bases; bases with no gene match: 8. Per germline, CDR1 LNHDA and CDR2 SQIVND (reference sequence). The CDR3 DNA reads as TGTGCCAGTAGCAGGGGGCGCGCATCCGGGGCCAACGTCCTGACTTTC. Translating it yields CASSRGRASGANVLTF.

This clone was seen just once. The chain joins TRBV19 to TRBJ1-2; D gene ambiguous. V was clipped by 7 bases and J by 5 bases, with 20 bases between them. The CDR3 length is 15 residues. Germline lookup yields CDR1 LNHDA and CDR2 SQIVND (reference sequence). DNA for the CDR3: TGTGCCAGTACCGCTCGAGGGCTCCTGGGGTATGGCTACACCTTC. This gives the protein CASTARGLLGYGYTF. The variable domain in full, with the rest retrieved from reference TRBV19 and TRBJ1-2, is DGGITQSPKYLFRKEGQNVTLSCEQNLNHDAMYWYRQDPGQGLRLIYYSQIVNDFQKGDIAEGYSVSREKKESFPLTVTSAQKNPTAFYLCASTARGLLGYGYTFGSGTRLTVV.

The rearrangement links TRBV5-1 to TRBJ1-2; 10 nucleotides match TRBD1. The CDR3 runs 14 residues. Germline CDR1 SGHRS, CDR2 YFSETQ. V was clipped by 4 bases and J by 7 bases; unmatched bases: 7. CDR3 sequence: CASSHGTGEVGYTF. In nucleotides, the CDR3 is TGCGCCAGCAGCCACGGGACAGGGGAGGTTGGCTACACCTTC.

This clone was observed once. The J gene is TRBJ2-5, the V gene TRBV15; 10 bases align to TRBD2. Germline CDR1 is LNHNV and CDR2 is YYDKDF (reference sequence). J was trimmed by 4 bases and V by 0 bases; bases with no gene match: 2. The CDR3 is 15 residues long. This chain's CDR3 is CATSREAGGGETQYF. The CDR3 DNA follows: TGTGCCACCAGCAGAGAAGCGGGAGGGGGAGAGACCCAGTACTTC.

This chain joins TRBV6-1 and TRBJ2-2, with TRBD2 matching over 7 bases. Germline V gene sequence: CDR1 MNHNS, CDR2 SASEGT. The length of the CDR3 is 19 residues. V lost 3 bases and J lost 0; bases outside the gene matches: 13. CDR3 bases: TGTGCCAGCAGTGATCGGTGGGGGGAGGGCCCCGCGAACACCGGGGAGCTGTTTTTT. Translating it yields CASSDRWGEGPANTGELFF.